This T cell receptor beta chain comes out of a study of T cells in Graves' hyperthyroidism and ophthalmopathy. The CDR3 is 15 amino acids. From germline, CDR1 is SGHDN and CDR2 FVKESK. V was clipped by 0 bases and J by 14 bases; unmatched bases: 14. RNA transcripts gave rise to amplified TCR beta CDR3 regions. RT-PCR in the first round (using the HTBI primer set) targeted the TCR CDR3. Via MiXCR, TCRdb re-called the multiplex PCR reads, giving one row per CDR3 protein. The sample records 410,000 or so distinct CDR3 sequences, about 15% being singletons. The sequence came from a man between 18 and 29 years old with Graves' ophthalmopathy. This chain links TRBV14 with TRBJ1-2, with 8 bases identical to TRBD1. Sequenced: blood. CDR3 region: CASSQDWADRAPLTF. The DNA of the CDR3 is TGTGCCAGCAGCCAAGATTGGGCGGACAGGGCTCCGTTGACCTTC.